This paragraph reports one TCR beta chain. Antigen: not known. Germline V CDR1 and CDR2: SGDLS, YYNGEE. The CDR3 consists of 15 residues. Trimming pared 4 bases from V and 10 bases from J, leaving 21 bases between. These donors, healthy bone marrow donors, were studied. The data derive from a study of cytomegalovirus exposure and HLA in healthy donors. Points from the study as a whole: Accounts indicate the classifier identified cytomegalovirus status with strong specificity and sensitivity. Presence/absence analyses treated sequencing depth as roughly uniform across donors.

Both 60 Vbeta primers and 13 Jbeta primers went into the PCR. Data came from immunoSEQ multiplex PCR; TCRdb stores just in-frame clones and leaves some out. The sample includes roughly 120,000 clones, 81% of them seen just once. Sequencing was carried out using PBMCs. The receptor's source is a woman under 40 in good health and CMV-seronegative. The V gene is TRBV9, the J gene TRBJ2-1, with a weak D call TRBD2 (5 bases). The CDR3 nucleotides read TGTGCCAGCAGCAAAACTAGTGGCTGGACGGGGGAGCAGTTCTTC. The encoded protein is CASSKTSGWTGEQFF.